Below are 22 T cell receptor beta chains sequenced from a single sample in a study of cytomegalovirus exposure and HLA in healthy donors (dated by TCRdb to about 2017). The library was obtained by the immunoSEQ multiplex PCR assay. TCRdb obtained this table from immuneACCESS and retained in-frame rearrangements with V and J assigned. These tables miss some clones; where compared with another copy, unresolved V genes account for less than half of the shortfall, and the remainder is unexplained. This sample lists about 360,000 clones; 86% were detected once. The ten largest clonotypes hold roughly 0.75% of the sample. The specimen sequenced was PBMCs. Receptor source: a woman aged 18-29 years in good health and CMV-seronegative.

The CDR3 DNA sequence: TGTGCCAGCAGTAGCTCCGGGACAGGGAGCGGTGAAGCTTTCTTT. Translating it yields CASSSSGTGSGEAFF. This sequence joins TRBV27 and TRBJ1-1, with 9 bases that match TRBD1. The trim removed 5 bases at V and 7 bases at J, leaving 11 bases unmatched. Germline V CDR1 and CDR2: MNHEY, SMNVEV (reference sequence). The CDR3 has 15 residues.

The chain recombines TRBV10-2 with TRBJ2-1; 10 bases line up with TRBD2. The germline V gene has CDR1 WSHSY and CDR2 SAAADI. This CDR3 is 18 amino acids long. Germline trimming cut 6 bases from V and 4 bases from J; bases unmatched to any gene: 15. The CDR3 nucleotides are TGCGCCAGCAGGGGGTTACTAGCGGGGAGGGGGGGATACAATGAGCAGTTCTTC. This sequence encodes CASRGLLAGRGGYNEQFF.

V and J are TRBV28 and TRBJ2-7; TRBD2 agrees at 11 bases. The germline V gene has CDR1 MDHEN and CDR2 SYDVKM. V lost 1 base and J lost 2; bases outside the gene matches: 7. The CDR3 is 17 residues long. In nucleotides, the CDR3 is TGTGCCAGCAGTTTATTCCTAGCGGGGGGCCGAACCTACGAGCAGTACTTC. It yields the protein CASSLFLAGGRTYEQYF.

This chain links TRBV2 with TRBJ2-1; 11 positions match TRBD2. The CDR3 totals 15 residues. The V and J ends lost 4 bases and 9 bases, in that order; junction bases with no gene match: 8. From germline, CDR1 is SNHLY and CDR2 FYNNEI. The CDR3 nucleotides read TGTGCCAGCAGTGCCCGACTAGCGGGAATAGCTGAGCAGTTCTTC. This gives the protein CASSARLAGIAEQFF.

Comment on this clone: Other DNA sequences in this sample translate to the same CDR3. CDR3 amino acids: CASSLGGSYEQYF. The CDR3 nucleotides are TGTGCCAGCAGCTTGGGGGGTTCCTACGAGCAGTACTTC. V and J are TRBV11-2 and TRBJ2-7; D might be TRBD2 (6 bases). Germline V gene data show CDR1 as SGHAT and CDR2 as FQNNGV. The length of the CDR3 is 13 residues. V was clipped by 3 bases and J by 1 base, with 7 bases between them.

The chain links TRBV5-1 to TRBJ1-1; D remains ambiguous. The CDR3 has 12 residues. V was cut by 3 bases and J by 5 bases, with 8 bases left in between. Germline CDR1 is SGHRS and CDR2 is YFSETQ. The CDR3, as DNA: TGCGCCAGCAGCTCGGCGGGAACTGAAGCTTTCTTT. Its protein product is CASSSAGTEAFF.

This clone has more than one count but fewer than ten. CDR3 in DNA: TGCGCCAGCAGTATGGGGGGACAGACCAATTCACCCCTCCACTTT. Its protein product is CASSMGGQTNSPLHF. This chain connects TRBV5-1 to TRBJ1-6; 7 nucleotides line up with TRBD1. The CDR3 totals 15 residues. V dropped 5 bases and J dropped 7; count of bases not matched to a gene: 9. CDR1 and CDR2 from the germline V gene are SGHRS and YFSETQ.

The genes are TRBV14 and TRBJ2-7; D ambiguous. The CDR3 totals 11 residues. The V end was cut by 3 bases, the J end by 7 bases, with 7 bases between. Germline loops: CDR1 SGHDN, CDR2 FVKESK. CDR3 bases: TGTGCCAGCAGCCAGTCGCGGGAGCAGTACTTC. Amino acid sequence: CASSQSREQYF.

The count of this clone is one. This chain joins TRBV5-1 and TRBJ2-1; 11 bases match TRBD2. The CDR3 is made up of 15 amino acids. Germline loops: CDR1 SGHRS, CDR2 YFSETQ. V shed 4 bases and J 8 bases; nucleotides not matched to a gene: 8. The CDR3 region has the DNA TGCGCCAGCAGCCCCGGGGTAGCGGGAGGGGATGAGCAGTTCTTC. This codes for CASSPGVAGGDEQFF.

The chain recombines TRBV4-1 with TRBJ2-3; 7 nucleotides match TRBD2. CDR1 is MGHRA, CDR2 YSYEKL, per germline. The CDR3 loop spans 14 amino acids. V shed 2 bases and J 4 bases; nucleotides not matched to a gene: 3. The CDR3 spells CASSQRAGADTQYF. DNA of the CDR3: TGCGCCAGCAGCCAAAGGGCGGGAGCAGATACGCAGTATTTT.

J is TRBJ2-1 and V is TRBV18, with D possibly matching TRBD2 (6 bases). CDR1 is KGHSH, CDR2 LQKENI, per germline. CDR3 length: 14 amino acids. Trimming stripped 4 bases from V and 2 bases from J, with 9 bases between. CDR3 sequence: CASSRGGTYNEQFF. The CDR3 DNA reads as TGTGCCAGCTCACGAGGCGGGACCTACAATGAGCAGTTCTTC.

The chain's CDR3 is CAAARTSGADSSYNEQFF. CDR3 nucleotide sequence: TGTGCCGCCGCCCGGACTAGCGGGGCTGACAGCTCCTACAATGAGCAGTTCTTC. The chain recombines TRBV2 with TRBJ2-1; TRBD2 agrees at 12 bases. The V gene's germline CDR1 is SNHLY and CDR2 FYNNEI. The CDR3 spans 18 residues. The trim removed 11 bases at V and 0 bases at J, leaving 14 bases unmatched.

This sequence joins TRBV27 and TRBJ2-7; TRBD1 agrees at 7 bases. Germline trimming cut 2 bases from V and 0 bases from J; bases unmatched to any gene: 7. This CDR3 contains 16 residues. Germline CDR1 is MNHEY and CDR2 is SMNVEV (reference sequence). The CDR3: CASSLNYRGFSYEQYF. The CDR3 nucleotides read TGTGCCAGCAGTTTAAACTACAGGGGCTTCTCCTACGAGCAGTACTTC.

The chain employs TRBV29-1 and TRBJ1-2; TRBD1 aligns across 8 bases. Germline V gives CDR1 SQVTM, CDR2 ANQGSEA. Trimming cost V 2 bases and J 4 bases; bases outside gene matches: 0. The CDR3 consists of 12 residues. CDR3 in DNA: TGCAGCGTTGAAACAGGGGGCTATGGCTACACCTTC. It codes for CSVETGGYGYTF.

The J gene is TRBJ2-5, the V gene TRBV5-1; D unresolved. The germline V and J ends were trimmed by 5 bases and 2 bases, with 13 bases remaining between them. This CDR3 is built from 14 residues. Germline V gives CDR1 SGHRS, CDR2 YFSETQ. CDR3 sequence reads: CASRPHSEQETQYF. The CDR3 nucleotides are TGCGCCAGCAGGCCCCATTCAGAACAAGAGACCCAGTACTTC.

This chain joins TRBV25-1 and TRBJ2-1, with 11 bases aligning to TRBD2. This CDR3 comprises 15 residues. The trim removed 5 bases at V and 7 bases at J, leaving 7 bases unmatched. Germline-derived CDR1 and CDR2 are MGHDK and SYGVNS. Written as DNA, the CDR3 is TGTGCCAGCAGTCCTACTAGCGGGAGCCGAAATGAGCAGTTCTTC. This sequence encodes CASSPTSGSRNEQFF. The full variable domain, rest sourced from reference TRBV25-1 and TRBJ2-1, is EADIYQTPRYLVIGTGKKITLECSQTMGHDKMYWYQQDPGMELHLIHYSYGVNSTEKGDLSSESTVSRIRTEHFPLTLESARPSHTSQYLCASSPTSGSRNEQFFGPGTRLTVL.

This clone was counted only a few times. The V and J genes are TRBV5-8 and TRBJ2-7; D might be TRBD2 (6 bases). This CDR3 has 12 residues. V was cut by 3 bases and J by 3 bases, with 7 bases left in between. Germline values: CDR1 SGHTS, CDR2 YDEGEE. CDR3 nucleotide sequence: TGTGCCAGCAGCTGGAGGGTCTACGAGCAGTACTTC. Its translation is CASSWRVYEQYF. Full variable domain (remainder filled in from reference TRBV5-8 and TRBJ2-7): EAGVTQSPTHLIKTRGQQATLRCSPISGHTSVYWYQQALGLGLQFLLWYDEGEERNRGNFPPRFSGRQFPNYSSELNVNALELEDSALYLCASSWRVYEQYFGPGTRLTVT.

This chain uses TRBV7-9 with TRBJ1-2, with D hard to call. The germline V gene encodes CDR1 SEHNR and CDR2 FQNEAQ (reference sequence). V lost 5 bases and J 8 bases, leaving 21 bases between the germline ends. This CDR3 is built from 15 residues. The CDR3 DNA follows: TGTGCCAGCAGCCCCCCGAGCGGTCCTATCGTGGGCTACACCTTC. This codes for CASSPPSGPIVGYTF.

The chain recombines TRBV21-1 with TRBJ1-1. TRBV21-1 is flagged as a pseudogene. The CDR3 extends over 14 amino acids. The CDR3 nucleotides are TGTGCCAGCAACGACAGACGGGGGGGACCTGAAGCTTTCTTT. Translation: CASNDRRGGPEAFF.

The chain links TRBV15 to TRBJ2-7, with 8 positions matching TRBD1. This CDR3 has 13 amino acids. Germline CDR1 reads LNHNV; CDR2 reads YYDKDF (reference sequence). Losses at the gene ends were 5 bases for V and 7 bases for J; bases not matched to a gene: 7. The CDR3 bases are TGTGCCACCAGCCGGGACAGGTGGCATGAGCAGTACTTC. It codes for CATSRDRWHEQYF.

The chain uses TRBV4-1 and TRBJ1-2; D is uncertain. Looked up from germline, CDR1 is MGHRA and CDR2 is YSYEKL. This CDR3 contains 17 residues. Trimming stripped 0 bases from V and 3 bases from J, with 17 bases between. The DNA of the CDR3 is TGCGCCAGCAGCCAAGATAAGGCGAGGGCACCTTACTATGGCTACACCTTC. Translating it yields CASSQDKARAPYYGYTF.

The genes are TRBV18 and TRBJ2-3; tentative D call: TRBD1 (6 bases). Trimming stripped 4 bases from V and 3 bases from J, with 20 bases between. The germline gives CDR1 KGHSH, CDR2 LQKENI. The CDR3 loop spans 17 amino acids. The CDR3 DNA is TGTGCCAGCTCACGATTCATCTTACAGGGTCGAACAGATACGCAGTATTTT. It codes for CASSRFILQGRTDTQYF.